The clone carrying this T cell receptor beta chain was counted between two and nine times. The antigen remains unidentified. The data were obtained in a study of human T cells and chemical hapten exposure. Study-level findings and limits: While controls formed fewer of them, expanded TCRs formed significantly more large CDR3 similarity clusters.

MiXCR, run by TCRdb on the RACE reads, gives a single entry per CDR3 protein. This table holds 120,000 to 150,000 distinct CDR3 sequences, approximately 12% found once. V trimming: 4 bases; J trimming: 6 bases; junction bases outside the gene matches: 7. Germline values: CDR1 KGHSH, CDR2 LQKENI. This CDR3 comprises 14 residues. Time point denoted: patch test 2, 6 weeks after DPC sensitization. Stated treatment: therapeutic diphenylcyclopropenone sensitization with weekly scalp DPC. Investigators collected blood before applying each patch test. The chain links TRBV18 to TRBJ2-7; 9 bases are shared with TRBD2. The TCR sequence derives from a woman aged 45-60 years with alopecia areata. Some clones in this sample may be carry-over from other donors' samples. Material: whole blood, obtained in connection with sensitization to the hapten diphenylcyclopropenone (DPC). Here the CDR3 DNA reads TGTGCCAGCTCACAGTTAGCGGGAGAGGGCGAGCAGTACTTC. It is translated as CASSQLAGEGEQYF.